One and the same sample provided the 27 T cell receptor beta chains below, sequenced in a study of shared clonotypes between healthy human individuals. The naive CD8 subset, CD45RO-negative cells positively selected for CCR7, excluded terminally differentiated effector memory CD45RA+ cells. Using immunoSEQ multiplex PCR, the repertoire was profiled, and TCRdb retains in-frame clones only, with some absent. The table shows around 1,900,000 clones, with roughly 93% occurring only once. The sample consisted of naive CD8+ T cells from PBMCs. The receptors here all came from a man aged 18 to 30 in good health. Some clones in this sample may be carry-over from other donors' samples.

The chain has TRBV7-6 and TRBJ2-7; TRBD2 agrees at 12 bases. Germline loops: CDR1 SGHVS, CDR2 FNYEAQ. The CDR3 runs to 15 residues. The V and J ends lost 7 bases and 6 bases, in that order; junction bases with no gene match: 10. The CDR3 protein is CASIPLAGGPIEQYF. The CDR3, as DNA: TGTGCCAGCATCCCTCTAGCGGGAGGGCCGATCGAGCAGTACTTC.

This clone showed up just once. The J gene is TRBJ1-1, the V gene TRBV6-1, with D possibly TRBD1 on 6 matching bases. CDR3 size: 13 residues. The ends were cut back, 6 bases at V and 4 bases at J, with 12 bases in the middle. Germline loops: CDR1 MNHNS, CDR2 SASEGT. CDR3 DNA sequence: TGTGCCAGCAGGGGGGGGCGAGGCACTGAAGCTTTCTTT. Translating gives CASRGGRGTEAFF.

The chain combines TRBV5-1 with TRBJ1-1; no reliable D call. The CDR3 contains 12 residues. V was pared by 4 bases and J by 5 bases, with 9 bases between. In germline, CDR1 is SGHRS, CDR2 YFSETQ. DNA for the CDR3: TGCGCCAGCAGCCCGAAGGGAACTGAAGCTTTCTTT. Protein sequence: CASSPKGTEAFF.

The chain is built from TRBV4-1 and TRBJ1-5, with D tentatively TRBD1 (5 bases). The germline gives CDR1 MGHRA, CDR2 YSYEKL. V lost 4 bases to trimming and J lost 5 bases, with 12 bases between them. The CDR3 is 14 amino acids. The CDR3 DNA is TGCGCCAGCAGCCGGGACGAGGAAGATCAGCCCCAGCATTTT. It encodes CASSRDEEDQPQHF.

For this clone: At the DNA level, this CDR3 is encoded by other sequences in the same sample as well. CDR3 DNA: TGCGCCAGCAGCCTTGGGACAGGGGGTTACAATGAGCAGTTCTTC. Protein: CASSLGTGGYNEQFF. The gene calls are TRBV4-3 and TRBJ2-1; 11 positions match TRBD1. The ends lost 4 bases at V and 4 bases at J; junction bases unmatched: 3. There are 15 residues in the CDR3. From germline, CDR1 is LGHNA and CDR2 YSLEER.

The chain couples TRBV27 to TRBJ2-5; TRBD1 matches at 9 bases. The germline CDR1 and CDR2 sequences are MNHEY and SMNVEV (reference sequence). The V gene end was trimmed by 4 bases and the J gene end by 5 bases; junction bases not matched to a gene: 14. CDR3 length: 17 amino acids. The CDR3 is CASSSRGWGQGAETQYF. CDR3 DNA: TGTGCCAGCAGTTCGCGGGGGTGGGGACAGGGCGCGGAGACCCAGTACTTC.

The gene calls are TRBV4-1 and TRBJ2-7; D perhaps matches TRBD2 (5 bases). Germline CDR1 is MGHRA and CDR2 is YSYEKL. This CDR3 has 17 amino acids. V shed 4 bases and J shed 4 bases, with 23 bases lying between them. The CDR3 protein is CASSRKQTAERAYEQYF. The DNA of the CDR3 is TGCGCCAGCAGCCGAAAACAGACGGCGGAGAGGGCGTACGAGCAGTACTTC.

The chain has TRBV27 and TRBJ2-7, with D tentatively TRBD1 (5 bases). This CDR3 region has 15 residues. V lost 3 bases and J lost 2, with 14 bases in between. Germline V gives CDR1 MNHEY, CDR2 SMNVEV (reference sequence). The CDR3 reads CASSFAARVPYEQYF. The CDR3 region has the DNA TGTGCCAGCAGTTTCGCGGCCAGGGTCCCCTACGAGCAGTACTTC.

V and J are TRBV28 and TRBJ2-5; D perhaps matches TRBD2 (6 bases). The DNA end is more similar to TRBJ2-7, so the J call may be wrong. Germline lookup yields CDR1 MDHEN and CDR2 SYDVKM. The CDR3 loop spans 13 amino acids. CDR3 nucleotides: TGTGCCAGCAGTTTAGTGGAGGGGAACGAGCAGTACTTC. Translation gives CASSLVEGNEQYF.

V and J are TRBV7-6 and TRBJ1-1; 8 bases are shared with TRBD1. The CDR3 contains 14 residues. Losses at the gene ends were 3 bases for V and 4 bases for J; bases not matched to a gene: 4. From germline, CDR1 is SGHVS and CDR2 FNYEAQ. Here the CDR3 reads CASSLDRALTEAFF. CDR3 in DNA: TGTGCCAGCAGCTTGGACAGGGCCCTCACTGAAGCTTTCTTT.

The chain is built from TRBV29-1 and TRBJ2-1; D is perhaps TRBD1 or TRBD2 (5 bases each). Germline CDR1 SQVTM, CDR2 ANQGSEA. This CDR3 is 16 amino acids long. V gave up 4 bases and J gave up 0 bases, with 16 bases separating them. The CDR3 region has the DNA TGCAGCGTTGGGCCGTTGGGACGGGGCTCCTACAATGAGCAGTTCTTC. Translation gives CSVGPLGRGSYNEQFF.

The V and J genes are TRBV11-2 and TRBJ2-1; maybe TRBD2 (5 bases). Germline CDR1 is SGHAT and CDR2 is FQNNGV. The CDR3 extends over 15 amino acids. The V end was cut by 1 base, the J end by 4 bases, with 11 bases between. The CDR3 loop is CASSLAGNVYNEQFF. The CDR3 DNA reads TGTGCCAGCAGCTTAGCGGGAAACGTTTACAATGAGCAGTTCTTC.

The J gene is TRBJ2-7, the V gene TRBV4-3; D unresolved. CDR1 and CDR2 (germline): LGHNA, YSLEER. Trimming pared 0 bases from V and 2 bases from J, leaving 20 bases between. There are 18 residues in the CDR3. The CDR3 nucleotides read TGCGCCAGCAGCCAAGAGGGAACTCATTTAGGAATAACCTACGAGCAGTACTTC. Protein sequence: CASSQEGTHLGITYEQYF.

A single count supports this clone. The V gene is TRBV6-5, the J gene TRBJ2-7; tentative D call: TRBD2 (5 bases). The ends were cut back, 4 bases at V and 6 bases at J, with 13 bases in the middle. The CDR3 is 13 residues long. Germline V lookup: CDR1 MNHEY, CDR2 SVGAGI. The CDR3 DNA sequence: TGTGCCAGCAGTTCTACAAGACGGGGCGAGCAGTACTTC. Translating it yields CASSSTRRGEQYF.

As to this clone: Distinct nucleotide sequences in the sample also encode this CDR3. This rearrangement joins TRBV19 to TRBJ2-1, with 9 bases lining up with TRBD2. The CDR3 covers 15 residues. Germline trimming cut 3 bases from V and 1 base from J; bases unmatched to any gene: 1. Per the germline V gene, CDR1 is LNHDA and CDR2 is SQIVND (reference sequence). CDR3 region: CASSMAGGSYNEQFF. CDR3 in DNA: TGTGCCAGTAGTATGGCGGGAGGGTCCTACAATGAGCAGTTCTTC.

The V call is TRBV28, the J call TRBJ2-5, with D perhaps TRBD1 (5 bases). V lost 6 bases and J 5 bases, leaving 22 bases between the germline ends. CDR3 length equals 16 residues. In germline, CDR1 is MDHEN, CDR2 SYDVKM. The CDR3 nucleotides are TGTGCCAGCAGGCAAGGCAGGGTAGGGTTTAGCGAGACCCAGTACTTC. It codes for CASRQGRVGFSETQYF.

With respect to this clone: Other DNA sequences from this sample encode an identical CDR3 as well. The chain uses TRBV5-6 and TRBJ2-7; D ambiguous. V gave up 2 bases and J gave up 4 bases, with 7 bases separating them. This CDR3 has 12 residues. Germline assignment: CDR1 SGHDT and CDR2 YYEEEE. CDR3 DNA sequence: TGTGCCAGCAGCTTCCAAGGATACGAGCAGTACTTC. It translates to CASSFQGYEQYF.

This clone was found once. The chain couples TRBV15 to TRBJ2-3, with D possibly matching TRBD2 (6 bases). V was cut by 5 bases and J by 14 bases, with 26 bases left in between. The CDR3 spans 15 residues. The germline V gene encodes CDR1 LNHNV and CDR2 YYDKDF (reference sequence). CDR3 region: CATSPMGSGERRGYF. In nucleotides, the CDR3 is TGTGCCACCAGCCCAATGGGGTCGGGAGAACGTAGGGGGTATTTT. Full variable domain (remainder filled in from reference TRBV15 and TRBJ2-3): DAMVIQNPRYQVTQFGKPVTLSCSQTLNHNVMYWYQQKSSQAPKLLFHYYDKDFNNEADTPDNFQSRRPNTSFCFLDIRSPGLGDTAMYLCATSPMGSGERRGYFGPGTRLTVL.

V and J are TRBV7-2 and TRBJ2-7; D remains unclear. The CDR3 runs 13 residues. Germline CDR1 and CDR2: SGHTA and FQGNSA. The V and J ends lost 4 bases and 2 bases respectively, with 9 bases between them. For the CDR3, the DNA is TGTGCCAGCAGCTACCCCCCGCCCTACGAGCAGTACTTC. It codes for CASSYPPPYEQYF.

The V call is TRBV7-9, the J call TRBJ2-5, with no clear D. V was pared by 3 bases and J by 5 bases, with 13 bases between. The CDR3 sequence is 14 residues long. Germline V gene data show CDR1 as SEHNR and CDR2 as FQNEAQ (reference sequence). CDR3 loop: CASSFDIEVETQYF. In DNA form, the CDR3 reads TGTGCCAGCAGCTTCGATATAGAAGTTGAGACCCAGTACTTC.

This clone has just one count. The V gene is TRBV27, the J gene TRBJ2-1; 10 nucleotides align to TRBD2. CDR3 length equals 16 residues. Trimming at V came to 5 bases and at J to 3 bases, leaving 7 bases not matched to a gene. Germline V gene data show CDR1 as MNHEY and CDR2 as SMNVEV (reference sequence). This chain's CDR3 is CASSPRTSGFYNEQFF. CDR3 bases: TGTGCCAGCAGTCCCCGGACTAGCGGATTCTACAATGAGCAGTTCTTC.

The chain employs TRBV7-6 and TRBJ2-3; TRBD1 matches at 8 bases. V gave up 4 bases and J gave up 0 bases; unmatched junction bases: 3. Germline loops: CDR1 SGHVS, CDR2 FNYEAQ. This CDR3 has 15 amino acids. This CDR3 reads CASSSRQGSTDTQYF. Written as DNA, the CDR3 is TGTGCCAGCAGCTCCCGACAGGGGAGCACAGATACGCAGTATTTT.

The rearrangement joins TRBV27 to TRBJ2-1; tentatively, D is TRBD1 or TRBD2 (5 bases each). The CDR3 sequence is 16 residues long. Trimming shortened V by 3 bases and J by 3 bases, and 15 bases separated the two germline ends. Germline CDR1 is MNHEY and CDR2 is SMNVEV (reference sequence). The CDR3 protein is CASSLGVAPDYNEQFF. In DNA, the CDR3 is TGTGCCAGCAGTTTGGGGGTAGCGCCTGACTACAATGAGCAGTTCTTC.

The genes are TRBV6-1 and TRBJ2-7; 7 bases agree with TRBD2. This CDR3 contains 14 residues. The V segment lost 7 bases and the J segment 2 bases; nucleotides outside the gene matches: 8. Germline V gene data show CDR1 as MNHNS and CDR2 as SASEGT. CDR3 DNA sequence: TGTGCCAGCACACTGGCGGGAGCCCCCTACGAGCAGTACTTC. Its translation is CASTLAGAPYEQYF.

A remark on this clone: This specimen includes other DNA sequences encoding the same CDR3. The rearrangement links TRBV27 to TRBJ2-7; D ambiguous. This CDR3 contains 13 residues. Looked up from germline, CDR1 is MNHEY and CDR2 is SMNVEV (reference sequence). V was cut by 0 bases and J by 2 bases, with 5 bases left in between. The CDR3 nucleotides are TGTGCCAGCAGTTTATCCTCCACCTACGAGCAGTACTTC. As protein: CASSLSSTYEQYF.

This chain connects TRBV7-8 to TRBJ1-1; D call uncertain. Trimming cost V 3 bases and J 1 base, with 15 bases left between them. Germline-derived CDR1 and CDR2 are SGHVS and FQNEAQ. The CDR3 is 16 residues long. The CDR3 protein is CASSLLPGLSNTEAFF. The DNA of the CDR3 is TGTGCCAGCAGCTTGCTCCCAGGCCTTTCGAACACTGAAGCTTTCTTT.

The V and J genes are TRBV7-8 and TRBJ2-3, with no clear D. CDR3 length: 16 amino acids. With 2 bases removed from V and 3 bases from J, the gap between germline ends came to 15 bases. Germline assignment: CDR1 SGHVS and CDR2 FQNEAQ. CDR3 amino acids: CASSLLAFHQTDTQYF. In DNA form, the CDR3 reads TGTGCCAGCAGCTTATTGGCCTTTCATCAGACAGATACGCAGTATTTT.